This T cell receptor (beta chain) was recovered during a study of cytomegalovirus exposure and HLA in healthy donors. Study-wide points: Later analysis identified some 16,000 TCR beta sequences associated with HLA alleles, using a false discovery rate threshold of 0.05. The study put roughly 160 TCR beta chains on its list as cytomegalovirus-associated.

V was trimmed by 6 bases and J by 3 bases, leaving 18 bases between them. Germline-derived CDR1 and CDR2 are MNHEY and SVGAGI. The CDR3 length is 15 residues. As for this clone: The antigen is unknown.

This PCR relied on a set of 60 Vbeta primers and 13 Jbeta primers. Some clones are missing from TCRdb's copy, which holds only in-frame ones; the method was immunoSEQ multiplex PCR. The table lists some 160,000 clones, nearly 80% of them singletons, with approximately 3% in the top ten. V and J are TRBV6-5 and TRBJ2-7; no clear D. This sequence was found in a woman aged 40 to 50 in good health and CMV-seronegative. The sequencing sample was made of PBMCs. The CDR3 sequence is CASRDDAAQVYEQYF. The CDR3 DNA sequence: TGTGCCAGCAGAGATGATGCGGCGCAAGTCTACGAGCAGTACTTC.